This T cell receptor (beta chain) derives from a study of cytomegalovirus exposure and HLA in healthy donors. Study summary: Counted in an early data release were approximately 85 million unique TCRs from HLA-typed donors.

Use of 60 Vbeta and 13 Jbeta primers characterized the PCR. The data were produced by immunoSEQ multiplex PCR, yet TCRdb's version contains in-frame clones alone and is incomplete. The table lists about 140,000 clones, more than 75% of them singletons, with approximately 15% in the top ten. Study-wide findings and caveats: Both high specificity and high sensitivity reportedly marked the classifier's diagnosis of cytomegalovirus status. Donors belonging to an Asian-associated ancestry cluster reportedly showed fewer N-insertions in productive TCRs than the approximately 640-donor mean, according to what a later analysis found.

Healthy bone marrow donors formed the donor group. This CDR3 region has 14 residues. Germline V lookup: CDR1 SGHAT, CDR2 FQNNGV. V lost 4 bases and J lost 4, with 11 bases in between. As to this clone: Its antigen remains unidentified.

Source material: PBMCs. The clonotype comes from a woman aged 40 to 50 in good health and CMV-seronegative. The rearrangement joins TRBV11-2 to TRBJ2-1, with D uncertain. CDR3 bases: TGTGCCAGCAGCTCCATGGCCGGGTACAATGAGCAGTTCTTC. It specifies CASSSMAGYNEQFF.